Listed below are T cell receptor beta chains from one sample, sequenced in a study of PD-1 blockade in mismatch repair-deficient tumors. Clones were sequenced by immunoSEQ multiplex PCR, and TCRdb holds only the in-frame ones, with some missing. The repertoire has approximately 40,000 clones, roughly 83% of them found once; the top ten carry 20% to 25%. The source material was peripheral blood, sampled 4 weeks after starting pembrolizumab. These receptor sequences come from an adult with mismatch repair-deficient cancer. CDR3s include the opening cysteine and the closing phenylalanine or tryptophan. A D gene is named only where the DNA matches it firmly. Clone size, where shown, is once, few, many, or a class for clones that have expanded.

v_gene,j_gene,abundance,d_gene,CDR3nt,CDR3aa
TRBV6-4,TRBJ2-7,.,TRBD2,TGTGCCAGCAGTGGTAGGACTAGGGTTCAGGGCTTC,CASSGRTRVQGF
TRBV6-4,TRBJ2-2,.,.,TGTGCCAGCAGTGAAAGACCTAGCTCCGGGGAGCTGTTTTTT,CASSERPSSGELFF
TRBV21-1,TRBJ2-2,.,.,TGTGCCAGCAGCCAAGAGGGGGGTATTAACACCGGGGAGCTGTTTTTT,CASSQEGGINTGELFF
TRBV28,TRBJ2-5,.,.,TGTGCCAGCAGTGGACCAGGACAGAGGACCCAAGAGACCCAGTACTTC,CASSGPGQRTQETQYF
TRBV4-1,TRBJ2-5,few,.,TGCGCCAGCAGCCAAGGGGCTAACCCTAAAGAGACCCAGTACTTC,CASSQGANPKETQYF
TRBV6-1,TRBJ2-5,.,.,TGTGCCAGCAGTGAGGAGGGGGAGACCCAGTACTTC,CASSEEGETQYF
TRBV5-1,TRBJ1-4,few,TRBD1,TGCGCCAGCAGCTTGGGGACAGGGCTATATCACGAAAAACTGTTTTTT,CASSLGTGLYHEKLFF
TRBV6-1,TRBJ1-2,.,.,TGTGCCAGCAGTGAATACGGACTGGCAGTGCGCTATGGCTACACCTTC,CASSEYGLAVRYGYTF
TRBV15,TRBJ2-5,.,.,TGTGCCACCAGCAGAGATTCGGCAGCCCCCCAGTACTTC,CATSRDSAAPQYF
TRBV28,TRBJ1-5,medium-sized,.,TGTGCCAGCATCCCAGGGGGCAATCAGCCCCAGCATTTT,CASIPGGNQPQHF
TRBV7-9,TRBJ2-2,.,.,TGTGCCAGCAGTATTGGGGGCCCGAACACCGGGGAGCTGTTTTTT,CASSIGGPNTGELFF
TRBV5-1,TRBJ2-3,once,.,TGCGCCAGCAGCATTAGCGCAGATACGCAGTATTTT,CASSISADTQYF
TRBV6-6,TRBJ2-7,.,TRBD2,TGTGCCAGCAGCTATAGCGGGGAGGGGGTCTACGAGCAGTACTTC,CASSYSGEGVYEQYF
TRBV19,TRBJ2-7,.,TRBD2,TGTGCCAGTAGTATGTCCCTAGCGGGGCACTACGAGCAGTACTTC,CASSMSLAGHYEQYF
TRBV27,TRBJ1-4,.,.,TGTGCCAGCAGTGGACAACCGCTGGGGGCCCCTAATGAAAAACTGTTTTTT,CASSGQPLGAPNEKLFF
TRBV5-1,TRBJ1-5,.,TRBD1,TGCGCCAGCAGCTGGGGACAGAATCAGCCCCAGCATTTT,CASSWGQNQPQHF
TRBV5-5,TRBJ2-5,.,TRBD1,TGTGCCAGCAGCGGAGGGGACAGGGGGAGGGAGACCCAGTACTTC,CASSGGDRGRETQYF
TRBV29-1,TRBJ1-1,.,TRBD1,TGCAGCGTTGGGACAGGGAACACTGAAGCTTTCTTT,CSVGTGNTEAFF
TRBV6-1,TRBJ2-7,many,TRBD1,TGTGCCAGCAGTGAAGGTTCGGGACAGGGAGCTGGGGAGCAGTACTTC,CASSEGSGQGAGEQYF
TRBV7-3,TRBJ2-1,.,.,TGTGCCAGCAGCTTTGACCGGGCCAATGAGCAGTTCTTC,CASSFDRANEQFF
TRBV6-1,TRBJ2-4,.,.,TGTGCCAGCAGTGAAGTACAGGGAAGGGTGAGAAACATTCAGTACTTC,CASSEVQGRVRNIQYF
TRBV10-3,TRBJ2-2,.,.,TGTGCCATCAGTGTAACAGGGAGTACCGGGGAGCTGTTTTTT,CAISVTGSTGELFF
TRBV6-1,TRBJ1-5,.,TRBD1,TGTGCCAGCAGTGAAGCCCTGACAGGGGCCAATCAGCCCCAGCATTTT,CASSEALTGANQPQHF
TRBV7-8,TRBJ2-7,.,TRBD2,TGTGCCAGCAGCTTAGTTGTGCTAGCGGGAGGGTACTACGAGCAGTACTTC,CASSLVVLAGGYYEQYF
TRBV5-6,TRBJ2-7,few,TRBD2,TGTGCCAGCAGCTTCGATAGCGGGAGTATCGAGCAGTACTTC,CASSFDSGSIEQYF
TRBV28,TRBJ2-1,.,TRBD2,TGTGCCAGCAGTTATCCGGGACTAGCAAACCGCGATGAGCAGTTCTTC,CASSYPGLANRDEQFF
TRBV5-4,TRBJ2-2,.,.,TGTGCCAGCAGCTTGTTCTCTGGGTTGGACACCGGGGAGCTGTTTTTT,CASSLFSGLDTGELFF
TRBV4-1,TRBJ1-2,.,TRBD1,TGCGCCAGCAGCCAAGTCATCCACACGGGACAGGGCAACTATGGCTACACCTTC,CASSQVIHTGQGNYGYTF
TRBV27,TRBJ2-7,.,TRBD1,TGTGCCAGCAGTCCAGGGACAGGTTTCTACGAGCAGTACTTC,CASSPGTGFYEQYF
TRBV5-1,TRBJ1-1,.,.,TGCGCCAGCAGAGAGGAGGGGCTGCCGAACACTGAAGCTTTCTTT,CASREEGLPNTEAFF
TRBV5-6,TRBJ1-1,.,.,TGTGCCAGCGGGAGATTGGCAGGGAACACTGAAGCTTTCTTT,CASGRLAGNTEAFF
TRBV5-1,TRBJ2-1,.,TRBD2,TGCGCCAGCAGCTTTAGGGGAGCGGGAGTTGCCCACAATGAGCAGTTCTTC,CASSFRGAGVAHNEQFF
TRBV15,TRBJ2-5,.,TRBD1,TGTGCCACCAGCAAAGGGACAGGGAAGGATGAGACCCAGTACTTC,CATSKGTGKDETQYF
TRBV25-1,TRBJ2-1,.,TRBD2,TGTGCCAGCAGTGGAACACCGCGGGAGGCCTACAATGAGCAGTTCTTC,CASSGTPREAYNEQFF
TRBV2,TRBJ2-3,once,.,TGTGCCAGCAGTGAAGGAGCCTACACAGATACGCAGTATTTT,CASSEGAYTDTQYF
TRBV6-4,TRBJ2-1,.,.,TGTGCCAGCAGTACACCGGAGGGGAGCGGAGGAGGGAGAGACAATGAGCAGTTCTTC,CASSTPEGSGGGRDNEQFF
TRBV4-1,TRBJ2-1,.,TRBD2,TGCGCCAGCAGCCGGGGACTAGTTTTCCACAATGAGCAGTTCTTC,CASSRGLVFHNEQFF
TRBV11-2,TRBJ2-7,.,TRBD1,TGTGCCAGCAGCTTCCCCTCCGGGACAGGGGGGGCCTACGAGCAGTACTTC,CASSFPSGTGGAYEQYF
TRBV19,TRBJ1-1,once,.,TGTGCCACCCAATTCCGGGGCACTGAAGCTTTCTTT,CATQFRGTEAFF
TRBV19,TRBJ2-1,.,.,TGTGCCAGTAGTAACAAGAATGGGTCCTACAATGAGCAGTTCTTC,CASSNKNGSYNEQFF
TRBV19,TRBJ2-5,.,TRBD2,TGTGCCAGTAGTCCCTACCGGGAGGGCTGGGAGACCCAGTACTTC,CASSPYREGWETQYF
TRBV7-3,TRBJ2-3,.,.,TGTGCCAGCAGCGTCCAAGCGGGCCACACAGATACGCAGTATTTT,CASSVQAGHTDTQYF
TRBV5-4,TRBJ1-2,.,.,TGTGCCAGCAGTATTGATTCTAACTATGGCTACACCTTC,CASSIDSNYGYTF
TRBV7-9,TRBJ2-5,.,.,TGTGCCAGCAGCTCTGGGGAGACCCAGTACTTC,CASSSGETQYF
TRBV29-1,TRBJ1-1,few,.,TGCAGCGTTCTCACGGTGACCATGAACACTGAAGCTTTCTTT,CSVLTVTMNTEAFF
TRBV10-3,TRBJ2-7,.,TRBD2,TGTGCCATCAGTGATCGACTAGCGGGCTCCTACGAGCAGTACTTC,CAISDRLAGSYEQYF
TRBV7-9,TRBJ2-5,few,.,TGTGCCAGCAGCTTACTTCAGGCCTCCCAGTACTTC,CASSLLQASQYF
TRBV6-1,TRBJ2-7,many,.,TGTGCCAGCAGGGGAGACACTGGCACTGCCTACGAGCAGTACTTC,CASRGDTGTAYEQYF
TRBV2,TRBJ1-2,once,TRBD1,TGTGCCACCCAGGAAGGGGGCAGCCCCAACTATGGCTACACCTTC,CATQEGGSPNYGYTF